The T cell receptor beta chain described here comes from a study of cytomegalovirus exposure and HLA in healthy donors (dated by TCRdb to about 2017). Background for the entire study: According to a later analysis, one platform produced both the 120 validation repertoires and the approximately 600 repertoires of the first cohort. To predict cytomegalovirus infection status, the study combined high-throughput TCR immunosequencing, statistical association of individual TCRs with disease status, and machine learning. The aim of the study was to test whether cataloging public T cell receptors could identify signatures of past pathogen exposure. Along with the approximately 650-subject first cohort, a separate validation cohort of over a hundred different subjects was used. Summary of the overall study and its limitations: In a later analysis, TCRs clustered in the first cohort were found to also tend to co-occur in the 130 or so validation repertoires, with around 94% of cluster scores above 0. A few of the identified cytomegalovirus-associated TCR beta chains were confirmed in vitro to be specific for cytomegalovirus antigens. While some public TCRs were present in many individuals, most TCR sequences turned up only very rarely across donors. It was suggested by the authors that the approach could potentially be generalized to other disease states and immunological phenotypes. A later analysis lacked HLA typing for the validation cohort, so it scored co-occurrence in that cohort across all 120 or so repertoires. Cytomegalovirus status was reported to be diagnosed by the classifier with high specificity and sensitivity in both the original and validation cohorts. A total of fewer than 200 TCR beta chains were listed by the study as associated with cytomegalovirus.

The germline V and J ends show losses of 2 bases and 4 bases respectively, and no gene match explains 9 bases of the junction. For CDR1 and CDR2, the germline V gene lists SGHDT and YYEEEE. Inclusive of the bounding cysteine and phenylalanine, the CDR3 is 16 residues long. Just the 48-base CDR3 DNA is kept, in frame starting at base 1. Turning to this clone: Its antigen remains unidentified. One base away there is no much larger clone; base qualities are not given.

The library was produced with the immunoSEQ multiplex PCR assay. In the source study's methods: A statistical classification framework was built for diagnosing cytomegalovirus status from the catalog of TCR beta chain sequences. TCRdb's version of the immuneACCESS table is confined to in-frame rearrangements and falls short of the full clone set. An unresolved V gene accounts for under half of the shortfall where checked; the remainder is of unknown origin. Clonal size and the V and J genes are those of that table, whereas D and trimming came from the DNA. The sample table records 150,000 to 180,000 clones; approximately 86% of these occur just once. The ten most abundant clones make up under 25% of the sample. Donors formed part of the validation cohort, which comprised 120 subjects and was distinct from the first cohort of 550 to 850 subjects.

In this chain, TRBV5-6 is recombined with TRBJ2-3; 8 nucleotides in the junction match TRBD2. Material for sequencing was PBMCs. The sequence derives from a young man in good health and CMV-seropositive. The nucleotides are TGTGCCAGCAGCTTTCTTCCGGGGGGGCGCGCAGATACGCAGTATTTT. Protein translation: CASSFLPGGRADTQYF.